This entry is about one T cell receptor (beta chain). This CDR3 contains 15 residues. Germline V lookup: CDR1 MNHEY, CDR2 SVGEGT. V lost 0 bases and J 7 bases, leaving 12 bases between the germline ends. The total RNA that was extracted per sample amounted to at least 5.5 micrograms. Together with a sample-barcoded 5' primer, a J-beta primer mix was included in a second PCR lasting about 6 to 12 cycles. Every cDNA was tagged by a template-switch adaptor with 12 random nucleotides. TCRdb reprocessed the 5' RACE reads via MiXCR and lists one record per CDR3 protein. The data show about 640,000 distinct CDR3 sequences, roughly 30% seen once. The sample belongs to a study of blood T cells in healthy people across ages.

Material: blood. The rearrangement uses TRBV6-2 or TRBV6-3 and TRBJ2-2, with unresolved D. The source of this sequence is a woman older than 75 in good health. The CDR3 reads CASSYSGFRVGELFF. The DNA of the CDR3 is TGTGCCAGCAGTTACTCCGGGTTTCGGGTCGGGGAGCTGTTTTTT.